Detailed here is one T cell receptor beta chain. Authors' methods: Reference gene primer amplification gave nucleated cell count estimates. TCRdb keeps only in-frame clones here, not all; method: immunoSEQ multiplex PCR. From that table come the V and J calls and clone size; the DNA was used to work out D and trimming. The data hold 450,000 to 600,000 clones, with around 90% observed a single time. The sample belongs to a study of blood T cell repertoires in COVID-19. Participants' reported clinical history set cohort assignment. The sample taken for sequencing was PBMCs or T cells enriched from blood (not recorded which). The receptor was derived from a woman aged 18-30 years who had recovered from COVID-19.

The CDR3 DNA sequence: TGCGCCAGCAGCGGACAGGGGTTAGGCATTCAGTACTTC. Its translation: CASSGQGLGIQYF. The chain uses TRBV5-1 and TRBJ2-4; 9 bases align to TRBD1. The V gene end was trimmed by 4 bases and the J gene end by 9 bases; junction bases not matched to a gene: 5. Germline assignment: CDR1 SGHRS and CDR2 YFSETQ. This CDR3 has 13 residues.